Listed below are T cell receptor beta chains from one sample, sequenced in a study of beta chain features in type 1 diabetes. TCRdb's copy holds only in-frame clones and misses some; the assay was immunoSEQ multiplex PCR. Here the sample spans about 400,000 clones, roughly 13% being singletons. The sequenced sample consisted of naive CD4+ T cells from blood. The receptors shown here come from a man aged 18-30 years in good health. Both conserved end residues are part of each CDR3. The D gene is left open where the match is weak. The size of a clone is reported for some rows only, either as once, few or many, or as a class for expanded clones.

NA | TRBJ2-2 | NA | TRBV9 | TGTGCCAGCAGCGTAGGGACAGAACGCACCGGGGAGCTGTTTTTT | CASSVGTERTGELFF
NA | TRBJ2-3 | TRBD1 | TRBV9 | TGTGCCAGCAGCGTAGGGAGGACAGGTCCAGATACGCAGTATTTT | CASSVGRTGPDTQYF
few | TRBJ2-1 | NA | TRBV29-1 | TGCAGCGCCGCGGGACAGAGTTACAATGAGCAGTTCTTC | CSAAGQSYNEQFF
few | TRBJ1-6 | NA | TRBV30 | TGTGCCTGGAGTGTCGGCGGCTCCTATAATTCACCCCTCCACTTT | CAWSVGGSYNSPLHF
NA | TRBJ2-1 | TRBD2 | TRBV6-1 | TGTGCCAGCAGTGAAAACGGGGGGGCATTTGAGCAGTTCTTC | CASSENGGAFEQFF
few | TRBJ1-5 | NA | TRBV18 | TGTGCCAGCTCAGAATACGAGGGACAGCCCCAGCATTTT | CASSEYEGQPQHF
few | TRBJ1-5 | NA | TRBV30 | TGTGCCTGGAGCCCCAGGCGTTCTGATCAGCCCCAGCATTTT | CAWSPRRSDQPQHF
NA | TRBJ1-5 | NA | TRBV6-5 | TGTGCCAGCAGTTTAACAGGGAGTAGCAATCAGCCCCAGCATTTT | CASSLTGSSNQPQHF
few | TRBJ2-5 | TRBD2 | TRBV29-1 | TGCAGCGGGGAACCGGGGGGGGAGACCCAGTACTTC | CSGEPGGETQYF
few | TRBJ2-3 | NA | TRBV7-3 | TGTGCCAGCAGCTTATCTCCAGATACGCAGTATTTT | CASSLSPDTQYF
NA | TRBJ2-6 | TRBD2 | TRBV9 | TGTGCCAGCAGCGTAGCGGGGGGCCCTAGCGGGGGCTCTGGGGCCAACGTCCTGACTTTC | CASSVAGGPSGGSGANVLTF
NA | TRBJ1-2 | NA | TRBV4-2 | TGTGCCAGCAGCCAAACGACTGGGAACTATGGCTACACCTTC | CASSQTTGNYGYTF
NA | TRBJ2-7 | NA | TRBV4-1 | TGCGCCAGCAGCCATCGGCGGGGGCTGAGTGAGCAGTACTTC | CASSHRRGLSEQYF
NA | TRBJ2-7 | NA | TRBV7-2 | TGTGCCAGCAGCTCAGGGGTCGAGCAGTACTTC | CASSSGVEQYF
NA | TRBJ1-2 | NA | TRBV2 | TGTGCCAGCAGTGAAGGCCAGGGGCCTTTTTGGGGCTACACCTTC | CASSEGQGPFWGYTF
few | TRBJ2-7 | TRBD1 | TRBV28 | TGTGCCAGCAGCTCCGGACAGGGTCCCTACGAGCAGTACTTC | CASSSGQGPYEQYF
few | TRBJ1-5 | NA | TRBV30 | TGTGCCTGGAGTGTTGGGCACATAAATCAGCCCCAGCATTTT | CAWSVGHINQPQHF
few | TRBJ2-3 | TRBD1 | TRBV10-3 | TGTGCCATCAGTGGCAAACCGGGACAGGGCGACACAGATACGCAGTATTTT | CAISGKPGQGDTDTQYF
NA | TRBJ1-2 | NA | TRBV5-4 | TGTGCCAGCAGCTCCGATACTAAAGCGGGCTACACCTTC | CASSSDTKAGYTF
NA | TRBJ2-3 | TRBD2 | TRBV6-1 | TGTGCCAGCAGAGGACTAGCGGGCACCACAGATACGCAGTATTTT | CASRGLAGTTDTQYF
NA | TRBJ2-1 | TRBD1 | TRBV7-2 | TGTGCCAGCAGCATATACACCGGGACAGGGATTTACAATGAGCAGTTCTTC | CASSIYTGTGIYNEQFF
once | TRBJ2-1 | NA | TRBV28 | TGTGCCAGCAGTTTATTACTAGGGGGCAATGAGCAGTTCTTC | CASSLLLGGNEQFF
few | TRBJ2-5 | NA | TRBV30 | TGTGCCTGGAGCCTGACAGTTGGAGAGACCCAGTACTTC | CAWSLTVGETQYF
NA | TRBJ2-1 | NA | TRBV21-1 | TGTGCCAGCAGCAAAACCGCCGCCGGGGTAAATGAGCAGTTCTTC | CASSKTAAGVNEQFF
few | TRBJ1-1 | NA | TRBV4-2 | TGTGCCAGCAGCCAAGTCTCCCCGAACACTGAAGCTTTCTTT | CASSQVSPNTEAFF
NA | TRBJ2-1 | NA | TRBV5-6 | TGTGCCAGCAGGCAGGCGGGGAGCTCCTACAATGAGCAGTTCTTC | CASRQAGSSYNEQFF
few | TRBJ2-1 | TRBD2 | TRBV7-2 | TGTGCCAGCAGCACAGGACTAGCGGGAGGGGAGCAGTTCTTC | CASSTGLAGGEQFF
few | TRBJ1-1 | NA | TRBV12-5 | TGTGCTAGTGGTTTGTCAACAGGGACTGAAGCTTTCTTT | CASGLSTGTEAFF
few | TRBJ1-5 | NA | TRBV7-6 | TGTGCCAGCAGCTTGGACAGTTCAAATCAGCCCCAGCATTTT | CASSLDSSNQPQHF
few | TRBJ2-3 | TRBD2 | TRBV10-3 | TGTGCCATCACCGAGGGAGGGCACACAGATACGCAGTATTTT | CAITEGGHTDTQYF
NA | TRBJ2-1 | NA | TRBV5-1 | TGCGCCAGCAGCTTGGTTGGGGGAGGCAACAATGAGCAGTTCTTC | CASSLVGGGNNEQFF
few | TRBJ1-2 | TRBD1 | TRBV19 | TGTGCCAGTAGACGACAGGGGGAATTTTATGGCTACACCTTC | CASRRQGEFYGYTF
NA | TRBJ2-5 | NA | TRBV6-5 | TGTGCCAGCAGTTACATTGGACAGCAAGAGACCCAGTACTTC | CASSYIGQQETQYF
few | TRBJ2-3 | NA | TRBV7-8 | TGTGCCTCACGGGCTAGCGGCACAGATACGCAGTATTTT | CASRASGTDTQYF
NA | TRBJ2-7 | NA | TRBV6-5 | TGTGCCAGCAGTTACACAGGTTACGAGCAGTACTTC | CASSYTGYEQYF
NA | TRBJ2-2 | TRBD2 | TRBV7-2 | TGTGCCAGCAAAAAAAACGGGGGGGCCGCCGGGGAGCTGTTTTTT | CASKKNGGAAGELFF
few | TRBJ2-3 | TRBD2 | TRBV13 | TGTGCCAGCAGCTACGGGACTAGCGGGGTCTCAGATACGCAGTATTTT | CASSYGTSGVSDTQYF
few | TRBJ2-1 | TRBD1 | TRBV28 | TGTGCCAGCTTTCCCCAGGACAGGGGTCAGGATGAGCAGTTCTTC | CASFPQDRGQDEQFF
few | TRBJ2-6 | NA | TRBV7-2 | TGTGCCAGCAGCTTAGTAGGAGGGAGCGGGGCCAACGTCCTGACTTTC | CASSLVGGSGANVLTF
few | TRBJ2-7 | TRBD1 | TRBV6-1 | TGTGCCAGCAGTCGAATCCGGGACAGGGGGCGCGAGCAGTACTTC | CASSRIRDRGREQYF
NA | TRBJ1-1 | NA | TRBV9 | TGTGCCAGCAGCGTCGGGATTCTCACTGAAGCTTTCTTT | CASSVGILTEAFF
few | TRBJ2-2 | NA | TRBV29-1 | TGCAGCGTTGGGAGGGACCCGGGAAGCACCGGGGAGCTGTTTTTT | CSVGRDPGSTGELFF
few | TRBJ2-3 | NA | TRBV6-1 | TGTGCCAGCAGTGAACGGGGTTATAGAGATACGCAGTATTTT | CASSERGYRDTQYF
NA | TRBJ1-2 | TRBD1 | TRBV7-9 | TGTGCCAGCAGCTTAGCGCAGGGGACAGAGAACTATGGCTACACCTTC | CASSLAQGTENYGYTF
few | TRBJ1-6 | NA | TRBV10-3 | TGTGCCATCAGTGAGTCTCGAGTCCTACCTTCACCCCTCCACTTT | CAISESRVLPSPLHF